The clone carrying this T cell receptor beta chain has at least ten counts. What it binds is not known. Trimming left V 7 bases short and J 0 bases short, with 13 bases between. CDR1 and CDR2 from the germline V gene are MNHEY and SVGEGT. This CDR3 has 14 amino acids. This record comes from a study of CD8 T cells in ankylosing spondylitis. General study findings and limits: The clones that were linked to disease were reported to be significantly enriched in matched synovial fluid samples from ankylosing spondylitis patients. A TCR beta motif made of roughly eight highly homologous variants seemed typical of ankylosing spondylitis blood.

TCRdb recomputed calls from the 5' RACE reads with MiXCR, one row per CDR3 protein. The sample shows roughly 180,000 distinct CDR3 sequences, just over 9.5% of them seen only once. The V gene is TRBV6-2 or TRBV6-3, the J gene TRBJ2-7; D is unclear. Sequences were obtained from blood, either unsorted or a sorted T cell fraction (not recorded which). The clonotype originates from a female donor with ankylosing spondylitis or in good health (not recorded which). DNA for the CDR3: TGTGCCAGCAACGCCCTCGAAGTCTCCTACGAGCAGTACTTC. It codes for CASNALEVSYEQYF.